Reported below is one T cell receptor (beta chain). The antigen is undetermined. The data stem from a study of cytomegalovirus exposure and HLA in healthy donors. Overall study context: One earlier analysis, a look at about 179 million T cells, found more than 100 million unique TCR beta sequences. Study outcomes and limitations: Reportedly, fewer N-insertions than the roughly 700-donor mean appeared in an Asian-associated ancestry cluster in a later analysis. Many donors shared some public TCRs, even though most TCR sequences were rare.

Trimming took 3 bases from V and 8 from J, leaving 13 bases between them. Germline CDR1 and CDR2: SEHNR and FQNEAQ (reference sequence). This CDR3 is 14 amino acids long. The PCR was carried out with 60 Vbeta primers and 13 Jbeta primers. Assay used: immunoSEQ multiplex PCR; TCRdb lists only in-frame clones, some missing. The sample consists of roughly 150,000 clones, over 70% of them appearing once. The receptor comes from a man aged 45 to 65 in good health and CMV-seropositive. Material: PBMCs. The rearrangement joins TRBV7-9 to TRBJ1-4, with a tentative D call TRBD1 (5 bases). The CDR3 DNA sequence: TGTGCCAGCAGCTTTCGGCAGGGAGGGGAAAAACTGTTTTTT. Protein: CASSFRQGGEKLFF. The entire variable domain, with the rest obtained from reference TRBV7-9 and TRBJ1-4, is as follows: DTGVSQNPRHKITKRGQNVTFRCDPISEHNRLYWYRQTLGQGPEFLTYFQNEAQLEKSRLLSDRFSAERPKGSFSTLEIQRTEQGDSAMYLCASSFRQGGEKLFFGSGTQLSVL.